This T cell receptor (beta chain) was sequenced during a study of OX40 agonist ivuxolimab in advanced cancers. Study-wide context: Treatment of patients was with ivuxolimab, an agonistic anti-OX40 (CD134) antibody. Of the patients, three showed partial responses, one with hepatocellular carcinoma and two with cutaneous melanoma. Subjects had a mean age of about 60 years, with a range of 23 to 79; more than 75% were male.

Peripheral blood came from all dose cohorts at three timepoints. Produced via immunoSEQ multiplex PCR; TCRdb's table is partial and in-frame only. The data contain roughly 66,000 clones, approximately 90% of them singletons. The sample here was CD4+ or CD8+ T cells sorted from blood, taken in a trial of the OX40 agonist ivuxolimab. This clonotype was sampled from an adult with an advanced solid tumor such as melanoma, head and neck, liver or kidney cancer.

The CDR3 DNA sequence: TGTGCCAGCAGTGGAGACAGGGGTTCACCCCTCCACTTT. Its protein is CASSGDRGSPLHF. The rearrangement uses TRBV6-4 and TRBJ1-6; 8 nucleotides match TRBD1. Germline CDR1 MRHNA, CDR2 SNTAGT. Trimming removed 4 bases from V and 9 bases from J; junction bases left unmatched: 2. This CDR3 spans 13 amino acids.